These 7 T cell receptor beta chains came from one sample sequenced in a study of T-cell reconstitution after alpha-beta-depleted transplantation in children. The authors prepared the TCRbeta library with unique molecular identifiers. TCRdb fed the PCR reads into MiXCR, producing one record per CDR3 protein. In the table there are hundreds of thousands of distinct CDR3 sequences, 6.5% to 9% of which are singletons. The input for sequencing was PBMCs, mostly from graft donor cells, taken 180 days after TCRalphabeta/CD19-depleted stem cell transplant. The receptors were sampled from a male patient between 10 and 17 years old who had a stem cell transplant for acute lymphoblastic leukemia, so the T cells may come from the graft donor.

This clonotype was seen many times. This chain connects TRBV11-2 to TRBJ2-2; D is unresolved. This CDR3 contains 20 residues. V shed 0 bases and J shed 4 bases, with 24 bases lying between them. The germline V gene has CDR1 SGHAT and CDR2 FQNNGV. CDR3 protein: CASSLDRRRTPRTSTGELFF. CDR3 coding DNA: TGTGCCAGCAGCTTAGATCGTCGTAGGACCCCCCGAACCTCCACCGGGGAGCTGTTTTTT.

This clonotype was counted ten times or more. This chain uses TRBV6-2 or TRBV6-3 with TRBJ2-1, with unresolved D. Germline values: CDR1 MNHEY, CDR2 SVGEGT. V gave up 2 bases and J gave up 6 bases, with 5 bases separating them. The CDR3 is 12 amino acids. The CDR3 spells CASSYNPNEQFF. CDR3 in DNA: TGTGCCAGCAGTTACAACCCCAATGAGCAGTTCTTC.

This clonotype was seen ten or more times. The chain uses TRBV21-1 and TRBJ1-2; TRBD1 reflects the table's D call only, with no check against the DNA. TRBV21-1 is recorded as a pseudogene. The CDR3 length is 13 residues. CDR3 sequence: CASSTGPGQGYTF. The CDR3 DNA sequence: TGTGCCAGCAGCACAGGACCGGGGCAGGGCTACACCTTC.

This clonotype occurred a few times. The chain couples TRBV12-3 or TRBV12-4 to TRBJ2-5; D is unresolved. Deletions cut 2 bases from V and 1 base from J, with 8 bases between. The CDR3 extends over 14 amino acids. The CDR3 DNA reads as TGTGCCAGCAGTTTAAATTCCGTCCAAGAGACCCAGTACTTC. It encodes CASSLNSVQETQYF.

This clonotype occurred many times. V is TRBV7-8 and J is TRBJ1-1; a weak D match, TRBD1 (5 bases). V dropped 5 bases and J dropped 1 base, with 8 bases sitting between them. The CDR3 runs 13 residues. Germline V gene data show CDR1 as SGHVS and CDR2 as FQNEAQ. The CDR3 DNA sequence: TGTGCCAGCAGCGCCAGGGAGAACACTGAAGCTTTCTTT. Amino acid sequence: CASSARENTEAFF.

Many counts were recorded for this clonotype. The chain employs TRBV5-6 and TRBJ1-2, with 7 bases that match TRBD1. This CDR3 contains 12 residues. The V segment lost 1 base and the J segment 8 bases; nucleotides outside the gene matches: 2. From germline, CDR1 is SGHDT and CDR2 YYEEEE. Here the CDR3 reads CASSLNRGGYTF. The CDR3 coding sequence is TGTGCCAGCAGCTTGAACAGGGGAGGCTACACCTTC.

This clonotype was seen at least ten times. This rearrangement joins TRBV7-3 to TRBJ2-1; D unresolved. V was clipped by 1 base and J by 5 bases, with 9 bases between them. This CDR3 has 14 amino acids. Germline assignment: CDR1 SGHTA and CDR2 FQGTGA. CDR3 sequence: CASSLIPLHNEQFF. DNA for the CDR3: TGTGCCAGCAGCTTAATACCCCTGCACAATGAGCAGTTCTTC. Full variable domain (outside the CDR3, taken from reference TRBV7-3 and TRBJ2-1): GAGVSQTPSNKVTEKGKYVELRCDPISGHTALYWYRQSLGQGPEFLIYFQGTGAADDSGLPNDRFFAVRPEGSVSTLKIQRTERGDSAVYLCASSLIPLHNEQFFGPGTRLTVL.